The 2 T cell receptor beta chains below were found in one sample sequenced in a study of early T cells in non-severe SARS-CoV-2 infection (dated by TCRdb to 2020 to 2022). Receptors were amplified or captured by 5' RACE. Sequenced using a NextSeq 500. Using fastp at Q25 and MiXCR, TCRdb reprocessed the public reads and kept productive beta chains. Every entry covers one CDR3 protein and lists the most common genes and DNA from its rows. The sample includes over 50,000 distinct CDR3 sequences, with about a tenth observed a single time. The ten biggest clones cover 1.7% of the sample. Sequencing input: whole blood. The receptors were gathered from an adult who was a healthcare worker with PCR-confirmed SARS-CoV-2 infection or an uninfected control (not recorded which).

This clonotype showed up many times. V is TRBV24-1 and J is TRBJ2-2; 7 nucleotides line up with TRBD1. V lost 2 bases to trimming and J lost 7 bases; unmatched junction nucleotides: 0. Looked up from germline, CDR1 is KGHDR and CDR2 is SFDVKD. This CDR3 has 13 residues. In DNA, the CDR3 is TGTGCCACCAGTGATTCAGGGGGCGGGGAGCTGTTTTTT. This gives the protein CATSDSGGGELFF.

This clonotype was detected a few times. V and J are TRBV20-1 and TRBJ2-3; 15 bases are shared with TRBD2. This CDR3 contains 15 residues. Looked up from germline, CDR1 is DFQATT and CDR2 is SNEGSKA (reference sequence). Germline trimming cut 5 bases from V and 5 bases from J; bases unmatched to any gene: 5. In DNA form, the CDR3 reads TGCAGTGCTGGGACTAGCGGGGGGAGGATAGATACGCAGTATTTT. Translation: CSAGTSGGRIDTQYF.